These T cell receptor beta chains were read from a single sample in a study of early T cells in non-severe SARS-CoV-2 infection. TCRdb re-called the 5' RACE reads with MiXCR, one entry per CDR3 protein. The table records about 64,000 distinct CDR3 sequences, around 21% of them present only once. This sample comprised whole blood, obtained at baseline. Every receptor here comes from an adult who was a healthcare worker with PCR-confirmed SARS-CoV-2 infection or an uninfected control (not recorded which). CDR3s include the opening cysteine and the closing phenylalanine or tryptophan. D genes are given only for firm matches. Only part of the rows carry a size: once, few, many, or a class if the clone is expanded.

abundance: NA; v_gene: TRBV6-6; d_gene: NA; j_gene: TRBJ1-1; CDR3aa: CASSGGLDTEAFF; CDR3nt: TGTGCCAGCTCCGGGGGGCTTGACACTGAAGCTTTCTTT
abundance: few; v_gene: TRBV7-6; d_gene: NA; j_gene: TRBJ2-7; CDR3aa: CASSLGPTRSYYEQYF; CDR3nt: TGTGCCAGCAGCTTAGGCCCGACTCGGTCCTACTACGAGCAGTACTTC
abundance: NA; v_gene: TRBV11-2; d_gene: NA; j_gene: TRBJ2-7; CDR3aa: CASSPRHEQYF; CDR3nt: TGTGCCAGCAGCCCCCGCCACGAGCAGTACTTC
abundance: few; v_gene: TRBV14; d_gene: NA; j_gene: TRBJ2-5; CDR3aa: CASSQDHLETQYF; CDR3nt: TGTGCCAGCAGCCAAGATCATTTAGAGACCCAGTACTTC
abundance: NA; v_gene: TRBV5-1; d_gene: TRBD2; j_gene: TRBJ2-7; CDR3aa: CASSLGGLAANEQYF; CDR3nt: TGCGCCAGCAGCTTGGGTGGACTAGCTGCCAACGAGCAGTACTTC
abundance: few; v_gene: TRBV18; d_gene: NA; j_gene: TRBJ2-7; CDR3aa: CASSPTYEQYF; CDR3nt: TGTGCCAGCTCACCTACCTACGAGCAGTACTTC
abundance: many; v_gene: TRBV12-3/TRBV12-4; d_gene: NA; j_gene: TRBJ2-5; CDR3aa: CASSLGRQETQYF; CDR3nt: TGTGCCAGCAGTTTAGGCAGGCAAGAGACCCAGTACTTC
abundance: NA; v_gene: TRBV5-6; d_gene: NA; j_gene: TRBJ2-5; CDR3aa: CASSFSYQETQYF; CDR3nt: TGTGCCAGCAGCTTTAGCTACCAAGAGACCCAGTACTTC
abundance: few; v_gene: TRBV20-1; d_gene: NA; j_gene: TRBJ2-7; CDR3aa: CSAPSPSNEQYF; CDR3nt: TGCAGTGCCCCCAGCCCTTCCAACGAGCAGTACTTC
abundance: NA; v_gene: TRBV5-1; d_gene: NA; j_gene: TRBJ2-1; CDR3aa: CASSLGEGIYNEQFF; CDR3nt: TGCGCCAGCAGCTTGGGAGAGGGTATCTACAATGAGCAGTTCTTC